The rows below give T cell receptor beta chains drawn from one sample of a study. TCRdb reprocessed the 5' RACE reads via MiXCR and lists one record per CDR3 protein. The table has roughly 20,000 distinct CDR3 sequences, around 30% seen once; the top ten hold 2.2%. Source material: tumor-infiltrating naive CD4+ T cells sorted from the breast tumor. These receptors originate from a female donor with breast cancer. CDR3s include the opening cysteine and the closing phenylalanine or tryptophan. Each record gives: clone size, D gene, V gene, J gene, CDR3 protein, CDR3 DNA. D genes are given only for firm matches. The listing skips clone size in some rows; elsewhere it reads once, few, many or a size class.

>.|.|TRBV5-5|TRBJ1-1
CASRFMNTEAFF
TGTGCCAGCAGGTTCATGAACACTGAAGCTTTCTTT
>.|TRBD1|TRBV12-3/TRBV12-4|TRBJ2-1
CASSRGQTNNEQFF
TGTGCCAGCAGCCGGGGACAGACGAACAATGAGCAGTTCTTC
>few|.|TRBV21-1|TRBJ2-1
CASSNVSGRNEQFF
TGTGCCAGCAGCAACGTTAGCGGGAGGAATGAGCAGTTCTTC
>medium-sized|TRBD2|TRBV20-1|TRBJ2-7
CSASGQGLAGGREVGSSYEQYF
TGCAGTGCGTCGGGTCAGGGACTAGCGGGAGGGAGGGAGGTGGGAAGCTCCTACGAGCAGTACTTC
>.|.|TRBV6-1|TRBJ1-2
CASSVGSYGYTF
TGTGCCAGCAGTGTGGGGTCCTATGGCTACACCTTC
>.|.|TRBV15|TRBJ1-2
CATSRDGASYGYTF
TGTGCCACCAGCAGAGATGGCGCGAGTTATGGCTACACCTTC
>.|.|TRBV2|TRBJ2-6
CASRGTHSGANVLTF
TGTGCCAGCAGAGGGACCCACTCTGGGGCCAACGTCCTGACTTTC
>.|.|TRBV13|TRBJ1-1
CASSLGFRRNTEAFF
TGTGCCAGCAGCTTAGGATTTAGACGGAACACTGAAGCTTTCTTT
>medium-sized|.|TRBV5-1|TRBJ2-2
CASSLDGTGELFF
TGCGCCAGCAGCTTGGACGGCACCGGGGAGCTGTTTTTT
>many|TRBD1|TRBV24-1|TRBJ1-1
CATSDPRDRGEAFF
TGTGCCACCAGTGATCCACGGGACAGGGGTGAAGCTTTCTTT
>medium-sized|.|TRBV2|TRBJ2-1
CASSEGGAVEQFF
TGTGCCAGCAGTGAGGGTGGGGCTGTTGAGCAGTTCTTC
>.|.|TRBV12-3/TRBV12-4|TRBJ1-5
CASSLGLQPQHF
TGTGCCAGCAGCTTAGGTTTGCAGCCCCAGCATTTT
>.|.|TRBV6-5|TRBJ1-2
CASGPVPQVATTYGYTF
TGTGCCAGCGGCCCGGTCCCCCAGGTCGCAACGACCTATGGCTACACCTTC
>.|.|TRBV23-1|TRBJ1-5
CASSQSEGVGNQPQHF
TGCGCCAGCAGTCAATCGGAGGGAGTGGGCAATCAGCCCCAGCATTTT
>many|.|TRBV6-5|TRBJ1-1
CASSYRSGNTEAFF
TGTGCCAGCAGTTACCGGTCAGGGAACACTGAAGCTTTCTTT
>.|.|TRBV27|TRBJ2-3
CASSLQGFAQYF
TGTGCCAGCAGTTTACAGGGGTTCGCGCAGTATTTT
>medium-sized|.|TRBV5-1|TRBJ2-5
CASSPGAEETQYF
TGCGCCAGCAGCCCGGGAGCGGAAGAGACCCAGTACTTC
>many|.|TRBV6-5|TRBJ1-5
CASRAGKRSNQPQHF
TGTGCCAGCAGGGCAGGGAAGCGTAGCAATCAGCCCCAGCATTTT
>.|.|TRBV6-1|TRBJ1-5
CASSEGRNQPQHF
TGTGCCAGCAGTGAAGGGAGAAATCAGCCCCAGCATTTT
>few|.|TRBV20-1|TRBJ2-5
CTLHPGAGETQYF
TGCACCTTACATCCCGGGGCCGGCGAGACCCAGTACTTC
>.|TRBD2|TRBV5-1|TRBJ2-1
CASSLEGLAGGWFF
TGCGCCAGCAGCTTGGAGGGACTAGCGGGAGGGTGGTTCTTC
>few|TRBD1|TRBV30|TRBJ2-7
CAWSAIFGTGSFYEQYF
TGTGCCTGGAGTGCTATCTTCGGGACAGGGTCATTCTACGAGCAGTACTTC
>.|.|TRBV7-3|TRBJ2-1
CASSFDGTYNEQFF
TGTGCCAGCAGCTTTGACGGGACCTACAATGAGCAGTTCTTC
>.|.|TRBV12-3/TRBV12-4|TRBJ2-7
CASSNKYEQYF
TGTGCCAGCAGTAACAAATACGAGCAGTACTTC
>few|.|TRBV5-4|TRBJ2-7
CASSSRGVRGLYEQYF
TGTGCCAGCAGTTCCAGGGGCGTTAGGGGCCTCTACGAGCAGTACTTC
>few|TRBD2|TRBV15|TRBJ2-7
CATSRDGIAGGSSEQYF
TGTGCCACCAGCAGAGATGGGATAGCGGGAGGTTCTAGCGAGCAGTACTTC
>once|.|TRBV25-1|TRBJ2-1
CASSDPEVPANGQFF
TGTGCCAGCAGTGACCCGGAGGTGCCGGCAAATGGGCAGTTCTTC
>.|TRBD1|TRBV18|TRBJ2-1
CASSPPIGQESYNEQFF
TGTGCCAGCTCACCACCGATAGGACAGGAGTCCTACAATGAGCAGTTCTTC
>.|.|TRBV3-1|TRBJ1-4
CASSNRRTNEKLFF
TGTGCCAGCAGCAACCGACGAACTAATGAAAAACTGTTTTTT
>.|.|TRBV6-5|TRBJ2-3
CASSSNDHTQYF
TGTGCCAGCAGTTCCAACGACCATACGCAGTATTTT
>.|.|TRBV20-1|TRBJ2-7
CSAGPGTTSYEQYF
TGCAGTGCTGGGCCGGGAACTACTTCCTACGAGCAGTACTTC
>medium-sized|.|TRBV27|TRBJ2-1
CASSSAGPQDEQFF
TGTGCCAGCAGTTCGGCGGGACCTCAGGATGAGCAGTTCTTC
>many|.|TRBV28|TRBJ1-2
CASSFHPPASNYGYTF
TGTGCCAGCAGTTTTCATCCCCCAGCATCGAACTATGGCTACACCTTC
>.|.|TRBV24-1|TRBJ2-7
CATSGAPYEQYF
TGTGCCACCAGCGGCGCCCCCTACGAGCAGTACTTC
>.|TRBD1|TRBV7-3|TRBJ2-1
CASSPQGRGGWDEQFF
TGTGCCAGCAGCCCGCAGGGGAGAGGGGGCTGGGATGAGCAGTTCTTC
>few|TRBD2|TRBV12-3/TRBV12-4|TRBJ2-7
CASTLSGGRYYEQYF
TGTGCCAGCACCCTCTCGGGGGGGCGTTACTACGAGCAGTACTTC
>.|.|TRBV7-9|TRBJ2-3
CASSLVGRALSDTQYF
TGTGCCAGCAGCTTAGTGGGCCGGGCCCTGTCTGATACGCAGTATTTT